One and the same sample provided the 15 T cell receptor beta chains below, sequenced in a study of blood T cells in healthy people across ages. It was with a sample-barcoded 5' primer and a J-beta primer mix that a second PCR of roughly 7 to 12 cycles was run. TCRdb reprocessed the 5' RACE reads via MiXCR and lists one record per CDR3 protein. The sample shows 600,000 or so distinct CDR3 sequences, under 30% of them seen only once. The sequencing sample was made of blood. The receptors stem from a woman of 80 years or more in good health.

This clonotype occurred many times. The chain combines TRBV12-3 or TRBV12-4 with TRBJ1-2; 10 bases match TRBD1. V gave up 5 bases and J gave up 8 bases; unmatched junction bases: 8. The CDR3 has 14 amino acids. The CDR3 reads CASSPGTGVLGYTF. The CDR3 DNA sequence: TGTGCCAGCAGTCCCGGGACAGGGGTTTTGGGCTACACCTTC.

This clonotype was picked up many times. The chain recombines TRBV6-5 with TRBJ2-7; possible D gene TRBD2, 5 bases. There are 17 residues in the CDR3. Trimming took off 2 bases at V and 0 bases at J, with 17 bases between the two ends. CDR1 and CDR2 (germline): MNHEY, SVGAGI. For the CDR3, the DNA is TGTGCCAGCAGTTACACGATTAACGGGGTTACCTCCTACGAGCAGTACTTC. This gives the protein CASSYTINGVTSYEQYF.

A few counts support this clonotype. This chain joins TRBV2 and TRBJ2-7; 10 positions match TRBD1. Germline V CDR1 and CDR2: SNHLY, FYNNEI. The CDR3 runs 15 residues. Trimming at V came to 6 bases and at J to 7 bases, leaving 12 bases not matched to a gene. Here the CDR3 reads CASSETGQGSGEQYF. The CDR3 DNA follows: TGTGCCAGCAGCGAAACGGGACAGGGGTCTGGTGAGCAGTACTTC.

There are many counts of this clonotype. The rearrangement uses TRBV4-1 and TRBJ2-1; 7 bases agree with TRBD1. The CDR3 is 15 residues long. V lost 1 base and J lost 2; bases outside the gene matches: 2. CDR1 MGHRA and CDR2 YSYEKL come from the germline V gene. The CDR3 DNA reads as TGCGCCAGCAGCCAAGGCAGGGGGACCTACAATGAGCAGTTCTTC. It codes for CASSQGRGTYNEQFF.

This clonotype has a count of ten or more. The CDR3 DNA is TGCGCCAGCAGCCAAGATCAGGAGGGGGCCCTTTATGGCTACACCTTC. Its translation: CASSQDQEGALYGYTF. This chain uses TRBV4-3 with TRBJ1-2; 7 nucleotides line up with TRBD1. Germline assignment: CDR1 LGHNA and CDR2 YSLEER. The CDR3 has 16 amino acids. With V trimmed by 0 bases and J by 5 bases, 9 bases remained unmatched.

This clonotype was observed many times. The chain uses TRBV30 and TRBJ2-1; D is undetermined. The CDR3 extends over 11 amino acids. Germline CDR1 and CDR2: GTSNPN and SVGIG (reference sequence). Trimming removed 2 bases at V and 7 bases at J, with 6 bases between. The CDR3: CAWSSQNEQFF. The CDR3 DNA follows: TGTGCCTGGAGTAGTCAAAATGAGCAGTTCTTC.

This clonotype was found many times. The chain is built from TRBV7-9 and TRBJ2-2; D uncertain. This CDR3 has 16 residues. CDR1 SEHNR and CDR2 FQNEAQ come from the germline V gene (reference sequence). Trimming took off 5 bases at V and 8 bases at J, with 21 bases between the two ends. DNA for the CDR3: TGTGCCAGCAGCCCGGCTGTGGGTGGAGATCCAGGGGAGCTGTTTTTT. Its protein product is CASSPAVGGDPGELFF.

This clonotype was observed at least ten times. The V and J genes are TRBV20-1 and TRBJ2-5, with 12 positions matching TRBD2. Germline CDR1 is DFQATT and CDR2 is SNEGSKA (reference sequence). Trimming cost V 5 bases and J 5 bases; bases outside gene matches: 15. The CDR3 contains 17 residues. The CDR3 nucleotides read TGCAGTGCTCTCGGACTAGCGGGGCAACTGGCGGGGGAGACCCAGTACTTC. Translation: CSALGLAGQLAGETQYF.

This chain joins TRBV28 and TRBJ1-6; unclear D gene. Germline V lookup: CDR1 MDHEN, CDR2 SYDVKM. Trimming stripped 4 bases from V and 3 bases from J, with 10 bases between. This CDR3 is built from 15 residues. CDR3 amino acids: CASSSSSGYNSPLHF. The CDR3 region has the DNA TGTGCCAGCAGTTCTTCTTCGGGCTATAATTCACCCCTCCACTTT.

This clonotype was recorded a few times. The V and J genes are TRBV20-1 and TRBJ2-7, with TRBD2 matching over 10 bases. CDR1 DFQATT and CDR2 SNEGSKA come from the germline V gene (reference sequence). This CDR3 region has 16 residues. Trimming took 0 bases from V and 1 from J; bases not matched to a gene: 6. CDR3 DNA: TGCAGTGCTAGAGATCCCCTAGCGGGAGAATCCTACGAGCAGTACTTC. Translating it yields CSARDPLAGESYEQYF.

The rearrangement uses TRBV7-9 and TRBJ2-1, with TRBD2 matching over 14 bases. The CDR3 runs to 16 residues. Germline values: CDR1 SEHNR, CDR2 FQNEAQ (reference sequence). The junction had 7 bases not matched to a gene; V was cut back by 2 bases and J by 10 bases. The DNA for the CDR3 is TGTGCCAGCAGCTTATCGACTAGCGGGGGGGTAGGCGAGCAGTTCTTC. Its translation is CASSLSTSGGVGEQFF.

Comments on this clonotype: A read error may produce the germline difference seen at one junction end. The chain links TRBV30 to TRBJ2-7; the D is unclear. Germline lookup yields CDR1 GTSNPN and CDR2 SVGIG (reference sequence). The CDR3 consists of 13 residues. The CDR3 nucleotides are TGTGCCCGGAGTCTAGGGAACTCCTACGAGCAGTACTTC. This sequence encodes CARSLGNSYEQYF.

Remarks on this clonotype: A read error is possible here, since a much larger clone lies one base away. The V call is TRBV5-1, the J call TRBJ2-7; either TRBD1 or TRBD2 may supply D (5 bases each). There are 16 residues in the CDR3. Trimming removed 0 bases from V and 7 bases from J, with 20 bases in between. Germline loops: CDR1 SGHRS, CDR2 YFSETQ. This CDR3 reads CASSLGGDLAYNEQYF. The CDR3 region has the DNA TGCGCCAGCAGCTTGGGTGGGGACCTTGCCTACAATGAGCAGTACTTC.

The CDR3 bases are TGTGCCAGCAGCCCCGGGGCCACTGGGGCCAACGTCCTGACTTTC. Translating gives CASSPGATGANVLTF. This chain joins TRBV11-3 and TRBJ2-6, with D perhaps matching TRBD1 or TRBD2 (5 bases each). Deletions cut 5 bases from V and 2 bases from J, with 10 bases between. The CDR3 is 15 residues long. The germline V gene encodes CDR1 SGHNT and CDR2 YENEEA.

This clonotype has ten or more counts. V and J are TRBV6-6 and TRBJ2-1; 7 bases map to TRBD2. This CDR3 has 16 residues. V shed 6 bases, J shed 6 bases, and the junction held 14 bases outside the gene matches. The germline V gene encodes CDR1 MNHNY and CDR2 SVGAGI (reference sequence). The CDR3 sequence: CASRALGGKVGNEQFF. DNA of the CDR3: TGTGCCAGCAGAGCACTGGGAGGGAAGGTCGGCAATGAGCAGTTCTTC.